This is a list of T cell receptor beta chains from one sample in a study of brain T cells in children with intractable seizures. Sequencing used immunoSEQ multiplex PCR; TCRdb keeps in-frame clones, though not all of them. The table lists around 340,000 clones, approximately 93% of them singletons, with 5.5% to 6% in the top ten. The sequenced sample was peripheral blood, obtained roughly 5 months after surgery. The receptors were sampled from a boy under three years old with tuberous sclerosis and intractable seizures. Each CDR3 is given with its conserved first and last residue. A D gene is named only where the DNA matches it firmly. Clone size, where shown, is once, few, many, or a class for clones that have expanded.

V gene,J gene,clone size,D gene,CDR3 DNA,CDR3 protein
TRBV5-3,TRBJ1-2,.,.,TGTGCCAGAAGCCACCGGGCGGATGGCTACACCTTC,CARSHRADGYTF
TRBV9,TRBJ2-7,once,.,TGTGCCAGCAGCGCGCGGGACAATTCCTACGAGCAGTACTTC,CASSARDNSYEQYF
TRBV7-2,TRBJ2-1,.,.,TGTGCCAGCAGCTTGCTTGGGCCAAACTACAATGAGCAGTTCTTC,CASSLLGPNYNEQFF
TRBV29-1,TRBJ1-5,.,.,TGCAGCGTTGAGACCCGGGACAACCACCCCTATAGCAATCAGCCCCAGCATTTT,CSVETRDNHPYSNQPQHF
TRBV9,TRBJ2-2,once,TRBD2,TGTGCCAGCAGCGACCTCGGCGGGGGGGGCACCGGGGAGCTGTTTTTT,CASSDLGGGGTGELFF
TRBV19,TRBJ2-1,.,TRBD1,TGTGCCAGTAGTCCCAGTCCCGGGACAGGATCTACGGAGTTCTTC,CASSPSPGTGSTEFF
TRBV20-1,TRBJ1-5,few,.,TGCAGTGCTAGTGACTTATACGACGTCGGCAATCAGCCCCAGCATTTT,CSASDLYDVGNQPQHF
TRBV3-1/TRBV3-2,TRBJ1-3,once,.,TGTGCCAGCAGCCTCACGACAGTCTCTGGAAACACCATATATTTT,CASSLTTVSGNTIYF
TRBV11-2,TRBJ2-3,.,TRBD1,TGTGCCAGCAGCTACGACAGGGGGCAAGTCCAGGTCACAGATACGCAGTATTTT,CASSYDRGQVQVTDTQYF
TRBV7-2,TRBJ1-1,.,.,TGTGCCAGCAGCTTCTCCGGGCTGCCAACTGAAGCTTTCTTT,CASSFSGLPTEAFF
TRBV27,TRBJ1-1,.,.,TGTGCCAGCAGTTTTGAAGGGACGAACACTGAAGCTTTCTTT,CASSFEGTNTEAFF
TRBV6-1,TRBJ1-2,.,.,TGTGCCAGCAGTGAAGTGGGAGGAGGTGTCTATGGCTACACCTTC,CASSEVGGGVYGYTF
TRBV19,TRBJ1-1,.,.,TGTGCCAGTAGTATTTTTTTTTACCGGCAGGAAGTCTATGAAGCTTTCTTT,CASSIFFYRQEVYEAFF
TRBV14,TRBJ2-7,.,.,TGTGCCAGCAGCCTCCCCCCTCTCGGGTTTTTTAACGAGCAGTACTTC,CASSLPPLGFFNEQYF
TRBV5-1,TRBJ1-6,.,.,TGCGCCAGCAGCCAGGACCTTGGGCATTTTTATTCACCCCTCCACTTT,CASSQDLGHFYSPLHF
TRBV24-1,TRBJ2-6,once,.,TGTGCCACCGTTCTCCGAAGATCTGGGGCCAACGTCCTGACTTTC,CATVLRRSGANVLTF
TRBV5-4,TRBJ1-6,.,TRBD1,TGTGCCAGCAGCAGGGGACAGGGCGGGAGAGTGTCACCCCTCCACTTT,CASSRGQGGRVSPLHF
TRBV24-1,TRBJ2-7,.,.,TGTGCCACCAGTAACCGGGGCGAGCAGTACTTC,CATSNRGEQYF
TRBV28,TRBJ2-1,.,TRBD2,TGTGCCAGCAGTCTCTTGACTAGCGGGGGGGGTGAGCAGTTCTTC,CASSLLTSGGGEQFF
TRBV6-5,TRBJ2-7,.,.,TGTGCCAGCAGGCGACAGGTAACCCACGAGCAGTACTTC,CASRRQVTHEQYF
TRBV3-1/TRBV3-2,TRBJ2-1,.,.,TGTGCCAGCAGCCAAGAGGGGCCGGGGGCGAGAGAGCAGTTCTTC,CASSQEGPGAREQFF
TRBV6-4,TRBJ2-1,.,TRBD2,TGTGCCAGCAGTGCCACCAGCGGGAGCGGCAACAATGAGCAGTTCTTC,CASSATSGSGNNEQFF
TRBV9,TRBJ2-7,.,TRBD1,TGTGCCAGCAGCGGTACTCCGGGACAGGGGGACGAGCAGTACTTC,CASSGTPGQGDEQYF